These 13 T cell receptor beta chains originate from one sample sequenced in a study of blood T cell repertoires in COVID-19. The table came from immunoSEQ multiplex PCR; TCRdb's copy has only in-frame clones and leaves some out. This table holds about 160,000 clones, roughly 88% found once. The sample consisted of peripheral blood. These receptors were obtained from a man younger than 30 with acute or convalescent COVID-19.

The rearrangement uses TRBV6-5 and TRBJ2-3; tentatively, D is TRBD1 (5 bases). The CDR3 has 15 amino acids. V lost 5 bases and J 0 bases, leaving 12 bases between the germline ends. Germline V gene data show CDR1 as MNHEY and CDR2 as SVGAGI. CDR3 sequence (DNA): TGTGCCAGCAGTCCGACAGTCCCTAGCACAGATACGCAGTATTTT. Its translation is CASSPTVPSTDTQYF.

The CDR3 loop reads CASSQGEGMPTLTDTQYF. The DNA for the CDR3 is TGTGCCAGCAGCCAAGGCGAGGGCATGCCTACACTCACAGATACGCAGTATTTT. The J gene is TRBJ2-3, the V gene TRBV14; D might be TRBD2 (5 bases). From germline, CDR1 is SGHDN and CDR2 FVKESK. CDR3 length: 18 amino acids. V dropped 1 base and J dropped 2 bases, with 19 bases sitting between them.

The rearrangement joins TRBV7-9 to TRBJ1-1, with D perhaps TRBD1 (5 bases). V shed 2 bases and J shed 0 bases, with 16 bases lying between them. The CDR3 runs 17 residues. From germline, CDR1 is SEHNR and CDR2 FQNEAQ (reference sequence). The CDR3 nucleotides are TGTGCCAGCAGCTTAAAACAGGTTAACCGTGTGAACACTGAAGCTTTCTTT. Protein sequence: CASSLKQVNRVNTEAFF.

The chain has TRBV19 and TRBJ2-7, with 7 positions matching TRBD2. Looked up from germline, CDR1 is LNHDA and CDR2 is SQIVND (reference sequence). The trim removed 3 bases at V and 4 bases at J, leaving 6 bases unmatched. The CDR3 has 14 residues. CDR3 in amino acids: CASSMGGGEYEQYF. The CDR3, as DNA: TGTGCCAGTAGTATGGGCGGGGGAGAGTACGAGCAGTACTTC. The whole variable domain, filled in from reference TRBV19 and TRBJ2-7, reads DGGITQSPKYLFRKEGQNVTLSCEQNLNHDAMYWYRQDPGQGLRLIYYSQIVNDFQKGDIAEGYSVSREKKESFPLTVTSAQKNPTAFYLCASSMGGGEYEQYFGPGTRLTVT.

The gene calls are TRBV6-5 and TRBJ1-5; TRBD1 is a possible D gene (6 bases). The CDR3 has 15 amino acids. Trimming took 6 bases from V and 0 from J, leaving 12 bases between them. Per the germline V gene, CDR1 is MNHEY and CDR2 is SVGAGI. CDR3 loop: CASRSQGYSNQPQHF. DNA of the CDR3: TGTGCCAGCAGGTCCCAGGGGTATAGCAATCAGCCCCAGCATTTT.

The CDR3 is CASSEIGGRIETQYF. CDR3 sequence (DNA): TGTGCCAGCAGTGAAATAGGGGGTCGGATTGAGACCCAGTACTTC. The rearrangement uses TRBV6-1 and TRBJ2-5; the D gene is possibly TRBD1 (6 bases). CDR1 MNHNS and CDR2 SASEGT come from the germline V gene. The CDR3 totals 15 residues. Trimming removed 2 bases at V and 5 bases at J, with 15 bases between.

This sequence joins TRBV18 and TRBJ1-1; TRBD1 might be the D (6 bases). The germline V and J ends were trimmed by 1 base and 1 base, with 13 bases remaining between them. Germline CDR1 KGHSH, CDR2 LQKENI. This CDR3 has 16 residues. CDR3 in amino acids: CASSPRDTPRNTEAFF. The CDR3 DNA is TGTGCCAGCTCACCACGGGACACTCCAAGGAACACTGAAGCTTTCTTT.

The chain has TRBV19 and TRBJ1-6; TRBD1 aligns across 7 bases. This CDR3 has 15 amino acids. In germline, CDR1 is LNHDA, CDR2 SQIVND (reference sequence). Trimming removed 4 bases from V and 8 bases from J; junction bases left unmatched: 8. The CDR3 nucleotides are TGTGCCAGTAGTACCTACAGGGGAGAGGATTCACCCCTCCACTTT. Protein product: CASSTYRGEDSPLHF.

This sequence joins TRBV5-4 and TRBJ2-7; D is unresolved. V was shortened by 0 bases and J by 4 bases, with 8 bases between the two germline ends. CDR1 is SGHNT, CDR2 YYREEE, per germline (reference sequence). CDR3 length equals 13 residues. The CDR3 loop is CASSLGQEYEQYF. The CDR3 DNA reads as TGTGCCAGCAGCTTGGGACAAGAGTACGAGCAGTACTTC.

This clone turned up a few times. The rearrangement uses TRBV19 and TRBJ1-2; maybe TRBD1 (6 bases). Trimming took off 4 bases at V and 11 bases at J, with 23 bases between the two ends. The CDR3 covers 15 residues. The V gene's germline CDR1 is LNHDA and CDR2 SQIVND (reference sequence). The CDR3 loop reads CASSTTPAGARGYTF. In DNA, the CDR3 is TGTGCCAGTAGTACTACGCCCGCGGGGGCGAGGGGTTACACCTTC.

The genes are TRBV19 and TRBJ1-3, with D hard to call. In germline, CDR1 is LNHDA, CDR2 SQIVND (reference sequence). V dropped 5 bases and J dropped 0 bases, with 14 bases sitting between them. The CDR3 length is 16 residues. The CDR3 DNA sequence: TGTGCCAGTAGTTTCTCACCCCTTAGCTCTGGAAACACCATATATTTT. It translates to CASSFSPLSSGNTIYF.

The gene calls are TRBV18 and TRBJ2-6, with D unresolved. Per the germline V gene, CDR1 is KGHSH and CDR2 is LQKENI. V was cut by 3 bases and J by 1 base, with 13 bases left in between. CDR3 length: 17 residues. The CDR3 region is CASSPPTPNSGANVLTF. The CDR3 DNA reads as TGTGCCAGCTCACCTCCGACTCCTAATTCTGGGGCCAACGTCCTGACTTTC.

For this clone: The junction and the germline gene differ at one end; a read error may be behind it. The chain joins TRBV19 to TRBJ2-1; TRBD2 matches 10 bases. CDR3 length: 15 amino acids. CDR1 and CDR2 from the germline V gene are LNHDA and SQIVND (reference sequence). CDR3 sequence (DNA): TGTGCCAGTAGTGTAGAGCGGGGGGGCTTCGATGAGCAGTTCTTC. Protein product: CASSVERGGFDEQFF.